Presented here are 6 T cell receptor beta chains from one specimen sequenced in a study of blood T cell repertoires in COVID-19. Using immunoSEQ multiplex PCR, the repertoire was profiled, and TCRdb retains in-frame clones only, with some absent. The sample includes over 300,000 clones, approximately 89% of them seen just once. The sequenced material came from PBMCs or T cells enriched from blood (not recorded which). These receptors all stem from a woman aged 40 to 55 who had recovered from COVID-19.

The chain has TRBV4-3 and TRBJ1-4, with D hard to call. The V and J ends lost 0 bases and 4 bases respectively, with 12 bases between them. CDR1 and CDR2 from the germline V gene are LGHNA and YSLEER. CDR3 length: 16 amino acids. The CDR3 bases are TGCGCCAGCAGCCAAGATTGCACTATGGATAATGAAAAACTGTTTTTT. It is translated as CASSQDCTMDNEKLFF.

This clone has more than one count but fewer than ten. This chain uses TRBV19 with TRBJ1-1, with D hard to call. The CDR3 runs 14 residues. Trimming left V 6 bases short and J 4 bases short, with 15 bases between. Germline CDR1 and CDR2: LNHDA and SQIVND (reference sequence). CDR3 residues: CASRAEGRSTEAFF. In DNA, the CDR3 is TGTGCCAGTAGAGCGGAGGGAAGATCCACTGAAGCTTTCTTT.

This sequence joins TRBV6-5 and TRBJ2-1; a weak D match, TRBD2 (6 bases). V gave up 2 bases and J gave up 2 bases, with 10 bases separating them. From germline, CDR1 is MNHEY and CDR2 SVGAGI. The CDR3 has 15 residues. The CDR3 DNA reads as TGTGCCAGCAGTTACGGGACTGAAACCTACAATGAGCAGTTCTTC. It yields the protein CASSYGTETYNEQFF.

This clone was seen more than once but under ten times. This chain connects TRBV19 to TRBJ2-7, with 12 bases that match TRBD2. CDR1 and CDR2 from the germline V gene are LNHDA and SQIVND (reference sequence). The CDR3 is 15 amino acids. The J segment lost 6 bases and the V segment lost 4 bases, leaving 7 bases of the junction unmatched. The CDR3 is CASSRWLAGGSEQYF. The CDR3 DNA reads as TGTGCCAGTAGTAGATGGCTAGCGGGGGGGAGCGAGCAGTACTTC.

This clone was found once. The chain links TRBV29-1 to TRBJ2-7; D perhaps matches TRBD2 (6 bases). The CDR3 loop spans 16 amino acids. With 5 bases removed from V and 3 bases from J, the gap between germline ends came to 23 bases. CDR1 is SQVTM, CDR2 ANQGSEA, per germline. CDR3: CSVSRSGQTSIYEQYF. The CDR3 DNA reads as TGCAGCGTTTCCCGTAGCGGACAAACGTCAATCTACGAGCAGTACTTC.

The chain combines TRBV3-1 (or the pseudogene TRBV3-2) with TRBJ2-7, with TRBD1 identical over 10 bases. The CDR3 runs 14 residues. Germline V lookup: CDR1 LGHDT, CDR2 YNNKEL (reference sequence). After removal of 10 bases from V and 7 bases from J, the junction contained 13 bases not matched to a gene. In nucleotides, the CDR3 is TGTGCCACTCAGGGGCGGGACAGGGGAGGTGAGCAGTACTTC. Amino acid sequence: CATQGRDRGGEQYF.